The rows below give T cell receptor beta chains drawn from one sample of a study of beta chain features in type 1 diabetes. This table comes from immunoSEQ multiplex PCR, and its TCRdb copy is limited to in-frame clones, with some not included. This table has 600,000 to 700,000 clones, 10% to 15% appearing once. Sequenced: naive CD4+ T cells from blood. The source of these receptors is a man between 18 and 35 years old with type 1 diabetes. The CDR3 runs from the conserved cysteine through the conserved F or W. D genes are given only for firm matches. Clone size is not always given. Where it is, it says once, few, many or a class for expanded clones.

d_gene: .; j_gene: TRBJ1-1; v_gene: TRBV4-1; abundance: few; CDR3nt: TGCGCCAGCAGCCAAGGTACAGGGACCATGAACACTGAAGCTTTCTTT; CDR3aa: CASSQGTGTMNTEAFF
d_gene: .; j_gene: TRBJ1-3; v_gene: TRBV7-9; abundance: .; CDR3nt: TGTGCCAGCAGCCCGCCCTGGAACTCTGGAAACACCATATATTTT; CDR3aa: CASSPPWNSGNTIYF
d_gene: TRBD2; j_gene: TRBJ2-1; v_gene: TRBV28; abundance: .; CDR3nt: TGTGCCAGCGAGCGGGATGGGAACCTCAATGAGCAGTTCTTC; CDR3aa: CASERDGNLNEQFF
d_gene: .; j_gene: TRBJ1-5; v_gene: TRBV2; abundance: .; CDR3nt: TGTGCCAGCAGTGGGGTCATTAGCAATCAGCCCCAGCATTTT; CDR3aa: CASSGVISNQPQHF
d_gene: .; j_gene: TRBJ2-5; v_gene: TRBV6-5; abundance: few; CDR3nt: TGTGCCAGCAGTGAGGGTGGATTCCAAGAGACCCAGTACTTC; CDR3aa: CASSEGGFQETQYF
d_gene: .; j_gene: TRBJ1-3; v_gene: TRBV5-1; abundance: few; CDR3nt: TGCGCCAGCAGCTTGGCCCCTAGTCCGGGAAACACCATATATTTT; CDR3aa: CASSLAPSPGNTIYF
d_gene: .; j_gene: TRBJ1-1; v_gene: TRBV19; abundance: few; CDR3nt: TGTGCCAGTAGTATAGACAGGGCCACTGAAGCTTTCTTT; CDR3aa: CASSIDRATEAFF
d_gene: .; j_gene: TRBJ2-2; v_gene: TRBV5-1; abundance: .; CDR3nt: TGCGCCAGCAGCTTGGGACAGTTTAACACCGGGGAGCTGTTTTTT; CDR3aa: CASSLGQFNTGELFF
d_gene: TRBD1; j_gene: TRBJ1-1; v_gene: TRBV9; abundance: .; CDR3nt: TGTGCCAGCAGCCCCCGTGAGGGGGCAGCTGAAGCTTTCTTT; CDR3aa: CASSPREGAAEAFF
d_gene: TRBD1; j_gene: TRBJ2-1; v_gene: TRBV7-9; abundance: .; CDR3nt: TGTGCCAGCAGGGCCGAGGGACAGGGAAACAATGAGCAGTTCTTC; CDR3aa: CASRAEGQGNNEQFF
d_gene: TRBD1; j_gene: TRBJ1-4; v_gene: TRBV5-1; abundance: .; CDR3nt: TGCGCCAGCAGCCCGCGGACAGGGGGCGATGAAAAACTGTTTTTT; CDR3aa: CASSPRTGGDEKLFF
d_gene: .; j_gene: TRBJ1-5; v_gene: TRBV12-5; abundance: .; CDR3nt: TGTGCTAGTGGTCCCGTAGGGGGGCTCAATAGCAATCAGCCCCAGCATTTT; CDR3aa: CASGPVGGLNSNQPQHF
d_gene: TRBD2; j_gene: TRBJ2-7; v_gene: TRBV28; abundance: .; CDR3nt: TGTGCCAGCAGTCTTACCGGGACTAGCGGCTACGAGCAGTACTTC; CDR3aa: CASSLTGTSGYEQYF
d_gene: .; j_gene: TRBJ2-5; v_gene: TRBV4-1; abundance: few; CDR3nt: TGCGCCAGCAGCCTCTATTTCGGGACCCAGTACTTC; CDR3aa: CASSLYFGTQYF
d_gene: TRBD1; j_gene: TRBJ2-1; v_gene: TRBV11-2; abundance: .; CDR3nt: TGTGCCAGCAGCTTTAGATTCCCCCGCGGGACAGGAGGGGGCAATGAGCAGTTCTTC; CDR3aa: CASSFRFPRGTGGGNEQFF
d_gene: .; j_gene: TRBJ1-5; v_gene: TRBV28; abundance: few; CDR3nt: TGTGCCAGCAGTTACCCGGGACTGTATAGCAATCAGCCCCAGCATTTT; CDR3aa: CASSYPGLYSNQPQHF
d_gene: .; j_gene: TRBJ2-3; v_gene: TRBV7-2; abundance: .; CDR3nt: TGTGCCAGCAGCCCCACAGATACGCAGTATTTT; CDR3aa: CASSPTDTQYF
d_gene: .; j_gene: TRBJ2-2; v_gene: TRBV5-1; abundance: .; CDR3nt: TGCGCCAGCAGCTTGGTAGGCAGGCCTACCGGGAACACCGGGGAGCTGTTTTTT; CDR3aa: CASSLVGRPTGNTGELFF
d_gene: TRBD1; j_gene: TRBJ1-6; v_gene: TRBV30; abundance: few; CDR3nt: TGTGCCTGGGGGACAGGGGCTAATTCACCCCTCCACTTT; CDR3aa: CAWGTGANSPLHF
d_gene: .; j_gene: TRBJ2-7; v_gene: TRBV29-1; abundance: few; CDR3nt: TGCAGCGTCGCCGGGACGGACCCCTACGAGCAGTACTTC; CDR3aa: CSVAGTDPYEQYF
d_gene: TRBD1; j_gene: TRBJ1-6; v_gene: TRBV5-1; abundance: .; CDR3nt: TGCGCCAGCAGCTTGTTACAGGGGCCGACACCCCTCCACTTT; CDR3aa: CASSLLQGPTPLHF
d_gene: TRBD1; j_gene: TRBJ1-4; v_gene: TRBV25-1; abundance: .; CDR3nt: TGTGCCAGCAGGGGACAGGGGGCATCCGAAAAACTGTTTTTT; CDR3aa: CASRGQGASEKLFF
d_gene: .; j_gene: TRBJ2-1; v_gene: TRBV5-1; abundance: .; CDR3nt: TGCGCCAGCAGCGCATACACGGAGCAGTTCTTC; CDR3aa: CASSAYTEQFF
d_gene: .; j_gene: TRBJ1-4; v_gene: TRBV2; abundance: .; CDR3nt: TGTGCCAGCAGTGAAATGTTCTCCGATGGGGCCGTAATTTTT; CDR3aa: CASSEMFSDGAVIF
d_gene: .; j_gene: TRBJ2-3; v_gene: TRBV7-9; abundance: .; CDR3nt: TGTGCCAGCAGTTCGTCGAGGCGGGGGCGCACAGATACGCAGTATTTT; CDR3aa: CASSSSRRGRTDTQYF
d_gene: .; j_gene: TRBJ1-1; v_gene: TRBV5-6; abundance: .; CDR3nt: TGTGCCAGCAGCTATCCTGGCACCCTAGTCCGCACTGAAGCTTTCTTT; CDR3aa: CASSYPGTLVRTEAFF
d_gene: .; j_gene: TRBJ1-6; v_gene: TRBV9; abundance: few; CDR3nt: TGTGCCAGCAGCTTCCCAGGCGCTAAGGGGAATTCACCCCTCCACTTT; CDR3aa: CASSFPGAKGNSPLHF
d_gene: .; j_gene: TRBJ2-1; v_gene: TRBV19; abundance: few; CDR3nt: TGTGCCAGTAGTATAGTTGGCAATGAGCAGTTCTTC; CDR3aa: CASSIVGNEQFF
d_gene: TRBD2; j_gene: TRBJ2-3; v_gene: TRBV30; abundance: .; CDR3nt: TGTGCCTGGAGGCTAGCGGGGAGCACAGATACGCAGTATTTT; CDR3aa: CAWRLAGSTDTQYF
d_gene: .; j_gene: TRBJ1-2; v_gene: TRBV18; abundance: few; CDR3nt: TGTGCCAGCTCACTTCTGGAGGGTGATGGCTACACCTTC; CDR3aa: CASSLLEGDGYTF
d_gene: TRBD1; j_gene: TRBJ2-5; v_gene: TRBV5-6; abundance: .; CDR3nt: TGTGCCAGCAGCTTGGTTGACAGGGGGTTCGAGGAGACCCAGTACTTC; CDR3aa: CASSLVDRGFEETQYF
d_gene: .; j_gene: TRBJ2-5; v_gene: TRBV2; abundance: few; CDR3nt: TGTGCCAGCTCAGTAGGGTCCCAAGAGACCCAGTACTTC; CDR3aa: CASSVGSQETQYF
d_gene: .; j_gene: TRBJ2-2; v_gene: TRBV6-1; abundance: .; CDR3nt: TGTGCCAGCAGTGTATCAACCGCGAACACCGGGGAGCTGTTTTTT; CDR3aa: CASSVSTANTGELFF
d_gene: .; j_gene: TRBJ1-5; v_gene: TRBV6-4; abundance: .; CDR3nt: TGTGCCAGCAGTGACTTGCGTATGGGGGGAAGCAATCAGCCCCAGCATTTT; CDR3aa: CASSDLRMGGSNQPQHF
d_gene: .; j_gene: TRBJ2-5; v_gene: TRBV7-8; abundance: few; CDR3nt: TGTGCCAGCGGGGCGGCCCAAGAGACCCAGTACTTC; CDR3aa: CASGAAQETQYF
d_gene: .; j_gene: TRBJ2-3; v_gene: TRBV2; abundance: .; CDR3nt: TGTGCCAGCCGAATAGCGGTTTCTAGCACAGATACGCAGTATTTT; CDR3aa: CASRIAVSSTDTQYF
d_gene: TRBD1; j_gene: TRBJ2-5; v_gene: TRBV4-1; abundance: few; CDR3nt: TGCGCCAGCAGCCAAGGCGACAGGGGTTCCGGAGAGACCCAGTACTTC; CDR3aa: CASSQGDRGSGETQYF
d_gene: .; j_gene: TRBJ2-1; v_gene: TRBV18; abundance: .; CDR3nt: TGTGCCAGCTCACCATCCCTAAACAATGAGCAGTTCTTC; CDR3aa: CASSPSLNNEQFF
d_gene: .; j_gene: TRBJ2-1; v_gene: TRBV21-1; abundance: .; CDR3nt: TGTGCCAGCAGCAAAGGACTAGCGGGTTCCTACAATGAGCAGTTCTTC; CDR3aa: CASSKGLAGSYNEQFF
d_gene: TRBD2; j_gene: TRBJ2-7; v_gene: TRBV7-9; abundance: few; CDR3nt: TGTGCCAGCGGCCGGGGACTAGCGGGGGGATACGAGCAGTACTTC; CDR3aa: CASGRGLAGGYEQYF
d_gene: .; j_gene: TRBJ2-7; v_gene: TRBV4-2; abundance: few; CDR3nt: TGTGCCAGCAGCCAAGATGAGTTGAGTAAGCAGTACTTC; CDR3aa: CASSQDELSKQYF
d_gene: .; j_gene: TRBJ2-1; v_gene: TRBV4-1; abundance: .; CDR3nt: TGCGCCAGCAGGCTCGGGCCTCAGAGCTCCTACAATGAGCAGTTCTTC; CDR3aa: CASRLGPQSSYNEQFF
d_gene: .; j_gene: TRBJ2-6; v_gene: TRBV29-1; abundance: .; CDR3nt: TGCAGCGTTGGGTCGGGCTCTGGGGCCAACGTCCTGACTTTC; CDR3aa: CSVGSGSGANVLTF
d_gene: .; j_gene: TRBJ2-1; v_gene: TRBV27; abundance: .; CDR3nt: TGTGCCAGCACCTCGGTCCAAAATTCCTACAATGAGCAGTTCTTC; CDR3aa: CASTSVQNSYNEQFF
d_gene: .; j_gene: TRBJ1-2; v_gene: TRBV6-5; abundance: few; CDR3nt: TGTGCCAGCCGCCTACGGGACAATTCTGGATATGGCTACACCTTC; CDR3aa: CASRLRDNSGYGYTF
d_gene: .; j_gene: TRBJ2-7; v_gene: TRBV27; abundance: .; CDR3nt: TGTGCCACCTCCACAGGGATCCACGAGCAGTACTTC; CDR3aa: CATSTGIHEQYF
d_gene: TRBD1; j_gene: TRBJ1-1; v_gene: TRBV7-9; abundance: .; CDR3nt: TGTGCCAGCAGCCCCGGGGGGACAGCGAACACTGAAGCTTTCTTT; CDR3aa: CASSPGGTANTEAFF
d_gene: .; j_gene: TRBJ2-1; v_gene: TRBV9; abundance: few; CDR3nt: TGTGCCAGCAGCGTAGGCGGGGGCGACTACAATGAGCAGTTCTTC; CDR3aa: CASSVGGGDYNEQFF
d_gene: .; j_gene: TRBJ2-2; v_gene: TRBV7-3; abundance: once; CDR3nt: TGTGCCAGCAGCACGCAGGGACCCGGGGAGCTGTTTTTT; CDR3aa: CASSTQGPGELFF
d_gene: .; j_gene: TRBJ2-7; v_gene: TRBV4-2; abundance: .; CDR3nt: TGTGCCAGCAGCCAAGAAGTGGTCCAGGGACCGACCTACGAGCAGTACTTC; CDR3aa: CASSQEVVQGPTYEQYF
d_gene: .; j_gene: TRBJ1-3; v_gene: TRBV27; abundance: .; CDR3nt: TGTGCCAGCAGTTCAGGGGGAAACACCATATATTTT; CDR3aa: CASSSGGNTIYF
d_gene: .; j_gene: TRBJ2-3; v_gene: TRBV30; abundance: .; CDR3nt: TGTGCCTGGAGCGACTATCTGTCGGGGGTCACAGATACGCAGTATTTT; CDR3aa: CAWSDYLSGVTDTQYF
d_gene: .; j_gene: TRBJ2-5; v_gene: TRBV29-1; abundance: .; CDR3nt: TGCAGCGTTGAGGTCCAGGACCTTCAAGAGACCCAGTACTTC; CDR3aa: CSVEVQDLQETQYF
d_gene: .; j_gene: TRBJ2-7; v_gene: TRBV18; abundance: few; CDR3nt: TGTGCCAGCTCAGCAACCGGGACCGGCTACGAGCAGTACTTC; CDR3aa: CASSATGTGYEQYF